Sequencing of this T cell receptor beta chain was carried out in a study of T cells of healthy individuals. The CDR3 sequence is 15 residues long. V trimming: 3 bases; J trimming: 4 bases; junction bases outside the gene matches: 11. CDR1 and CDR2 from the germline V gene are GTSNPN and SVGIG (reference sequence). From the 5' RACE reads, TCRdb called clonotypes with MiXCR, one entry per CDR3 protein. The sample has 40,000 to 45,000 distinct CDR3 sequences, roughly 4.3% seen once; the top ten hold more than 8%. The rearrangement links TRBV30 to TRBJ2-7, with TRBD2 matching 8 bases. The origin of this receptor is a human donor in good health. The DNA for the CDR3 is TGTGCCTGGAGCTGGCCCTGGCGGGGGGCGTACGAGCAGTACTTC. It specifies CAWSWPWRGAYEQYF.